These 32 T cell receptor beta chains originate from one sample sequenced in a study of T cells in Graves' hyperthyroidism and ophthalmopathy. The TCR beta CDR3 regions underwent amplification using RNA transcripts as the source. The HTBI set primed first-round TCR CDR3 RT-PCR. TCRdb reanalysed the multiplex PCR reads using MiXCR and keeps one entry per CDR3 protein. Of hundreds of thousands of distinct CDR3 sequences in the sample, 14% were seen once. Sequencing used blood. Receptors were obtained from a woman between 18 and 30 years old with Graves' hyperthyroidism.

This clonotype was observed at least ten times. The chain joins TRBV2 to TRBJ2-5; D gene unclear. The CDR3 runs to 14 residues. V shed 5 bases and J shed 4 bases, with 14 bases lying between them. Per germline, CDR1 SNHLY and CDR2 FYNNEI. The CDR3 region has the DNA TGTGCCAGCAGTCGGGCCTCAATTGCAGAGACCCAGTACTTC. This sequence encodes CASSRASIAETQYF.

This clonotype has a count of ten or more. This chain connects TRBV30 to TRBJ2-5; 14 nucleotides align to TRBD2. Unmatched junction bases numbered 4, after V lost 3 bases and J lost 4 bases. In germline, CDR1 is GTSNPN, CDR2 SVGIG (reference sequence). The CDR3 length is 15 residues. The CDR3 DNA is TGTGCCTGGAGACCCGGGACTAGCGGGAGAGAGACCCAGTACTTC. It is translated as CAWRPGTSGRETQYF.

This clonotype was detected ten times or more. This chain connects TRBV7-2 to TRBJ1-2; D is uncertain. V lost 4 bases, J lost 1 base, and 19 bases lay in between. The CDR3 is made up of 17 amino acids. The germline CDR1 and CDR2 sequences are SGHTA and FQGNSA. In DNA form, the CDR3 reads TGTGCCAGCAGCTCCCGGACCTATACGACCTATAACTATGGCTACACCTTC. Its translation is CASSSRTYTTYNYGYTF.

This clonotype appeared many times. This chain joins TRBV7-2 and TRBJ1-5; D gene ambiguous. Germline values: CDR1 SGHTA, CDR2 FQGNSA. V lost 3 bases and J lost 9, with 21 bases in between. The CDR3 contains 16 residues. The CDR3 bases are TGTGCCAGCAGCTTTTTAGGAAGGACCGAAATGGTGCCCCAGCATTTT. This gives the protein CASSFLGRTEMVPQHF.

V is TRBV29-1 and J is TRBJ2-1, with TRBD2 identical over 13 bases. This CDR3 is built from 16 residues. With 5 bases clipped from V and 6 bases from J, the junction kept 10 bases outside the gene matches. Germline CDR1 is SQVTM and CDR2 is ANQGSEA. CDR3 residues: CSVLLAGGPVGNEQFF. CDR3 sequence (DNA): TGCAGCGTTCTACTAGCGGGAGGGCCGGTGGGCAATGAGCAGTTCTTC.

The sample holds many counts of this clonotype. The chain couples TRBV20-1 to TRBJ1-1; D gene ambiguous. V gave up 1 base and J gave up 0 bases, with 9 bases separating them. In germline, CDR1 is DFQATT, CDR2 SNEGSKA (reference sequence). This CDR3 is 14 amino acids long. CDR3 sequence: CSARGDVMNTEAFF. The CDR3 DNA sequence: TGCAGTGCTAGAGGAGACGTCATGAACACTGAAGCTTTCTTT.

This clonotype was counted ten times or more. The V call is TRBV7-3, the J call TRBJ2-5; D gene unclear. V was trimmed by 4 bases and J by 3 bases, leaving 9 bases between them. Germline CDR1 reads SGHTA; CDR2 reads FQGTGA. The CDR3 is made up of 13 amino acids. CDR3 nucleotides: TGTGCCAGCAGCTCGACGTCTAAAGAGACCCAGTACTTC. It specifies CASSSTSKETQYF.

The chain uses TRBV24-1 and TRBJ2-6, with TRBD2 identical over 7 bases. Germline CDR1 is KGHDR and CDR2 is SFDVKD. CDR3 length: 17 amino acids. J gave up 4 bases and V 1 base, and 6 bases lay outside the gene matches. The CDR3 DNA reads TGTGCCACCAGTGATTTTACAGGACTAGGGGGGGCCAACGTCCTGACTTTC. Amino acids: CATSDFTGLGGANVLTF.

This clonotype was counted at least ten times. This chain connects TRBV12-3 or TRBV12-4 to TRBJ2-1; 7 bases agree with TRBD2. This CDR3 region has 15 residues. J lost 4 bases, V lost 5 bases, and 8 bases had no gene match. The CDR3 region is CASSPSGLGYNEQFF. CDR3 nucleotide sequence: TGTGCCAGCAGTCCTAGCGGACTGGGGTACAATGAGCAGTTCTTC.

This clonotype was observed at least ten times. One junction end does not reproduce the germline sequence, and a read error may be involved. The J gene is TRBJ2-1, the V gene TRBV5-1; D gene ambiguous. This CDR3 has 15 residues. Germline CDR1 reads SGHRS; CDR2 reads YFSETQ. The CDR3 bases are TGTGCCAGCAGCTTAACCAGTGGAACCTACAATGAGCAGTTCTTC. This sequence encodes CASSLTSGTYNEQFF. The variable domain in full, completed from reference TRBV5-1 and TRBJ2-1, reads KAGVTQTPRYLIKTRGQQVTLSCSPISGHRSVSWYQQTPGQGLQFLFEYFSETQRNKGNFPGRFSGRQFSNSRSEMNVSTLELGDSALYLCASSLTSGTYNEQFFGPGTRLTVL.

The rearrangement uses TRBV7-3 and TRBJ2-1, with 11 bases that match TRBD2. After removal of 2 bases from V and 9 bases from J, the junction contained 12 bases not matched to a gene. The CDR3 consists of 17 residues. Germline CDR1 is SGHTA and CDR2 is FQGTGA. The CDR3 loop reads CASSLSGSSGRAGEQFF. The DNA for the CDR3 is TGTGCCAGCAGCTTATCGGGGAGTAGCGGGAGGGCTGGTGAGCAGTTCTTC.

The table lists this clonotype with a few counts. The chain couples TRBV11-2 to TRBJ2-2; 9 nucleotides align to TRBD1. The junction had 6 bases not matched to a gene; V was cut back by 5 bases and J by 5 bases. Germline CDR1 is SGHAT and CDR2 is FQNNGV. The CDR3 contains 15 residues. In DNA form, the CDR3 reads TGTGCCAGCAGCCATACAGGGGGCCGTACCGGGGAGCTGTTTTTT. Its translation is CASSHTGGRTGELFF.

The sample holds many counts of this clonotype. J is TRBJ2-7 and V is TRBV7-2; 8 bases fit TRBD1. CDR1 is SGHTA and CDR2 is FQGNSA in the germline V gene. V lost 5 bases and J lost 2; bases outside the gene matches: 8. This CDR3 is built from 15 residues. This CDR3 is CASSQTGTGPYEQYF. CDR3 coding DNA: TGTGCCAGCAGCCAGACCGGGACAGGTCCCTACGAGCAGTACTTC.

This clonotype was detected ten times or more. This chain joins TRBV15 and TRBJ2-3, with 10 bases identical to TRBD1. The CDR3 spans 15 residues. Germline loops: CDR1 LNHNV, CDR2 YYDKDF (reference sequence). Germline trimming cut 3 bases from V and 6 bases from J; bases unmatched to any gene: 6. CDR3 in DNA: TGTGCCACCAGCAGGACAGGGGGCTCCTTGGATACGCAGTATTTT. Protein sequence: CATSRTGGSLDTQYF.

The CDR3 here is CAWSPVGSMRGYTF. The DNA of the CDR3 is TGTGCCTGGAGTCCCGTGGGGTCGATGCGTGGCTACACCTTC. The chain combines TRBV30 with TRBJ1-2; D is undetermined. Germline V gives CDR1 GTSNPN, CDR2 SVGIG (reference sequence). The CDR3 extends over 14 amino acids. V was clipped by 2 bases and J by 7 bases, with 17 bases between them.

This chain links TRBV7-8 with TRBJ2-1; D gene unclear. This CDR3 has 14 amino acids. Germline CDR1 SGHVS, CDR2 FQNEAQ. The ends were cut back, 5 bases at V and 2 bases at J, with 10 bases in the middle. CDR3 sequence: CASSPWTTYNEQFF. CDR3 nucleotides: TGTGCCAGCAGCCCCTGGACGACCTACAATGAGCAGTTCTTC.

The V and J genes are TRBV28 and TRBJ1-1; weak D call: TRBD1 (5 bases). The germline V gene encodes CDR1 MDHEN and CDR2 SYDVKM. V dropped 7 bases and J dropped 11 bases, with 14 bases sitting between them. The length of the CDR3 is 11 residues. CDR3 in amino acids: CASTLGLWAFF. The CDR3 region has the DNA TGTGCCAGCACCCTGGGACTTTGGGCTTTCTTT. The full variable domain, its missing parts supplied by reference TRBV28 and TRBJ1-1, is DVKVTQSSRYLVKRTGEKVFLECVQDMDHENMFWYRQDPGLGLRLIYFSYDVKMKEKGDIPEGYSVSREKKERFSLILESASTNQTSMYLCASTLGLWAFFGQGTRLTVV.

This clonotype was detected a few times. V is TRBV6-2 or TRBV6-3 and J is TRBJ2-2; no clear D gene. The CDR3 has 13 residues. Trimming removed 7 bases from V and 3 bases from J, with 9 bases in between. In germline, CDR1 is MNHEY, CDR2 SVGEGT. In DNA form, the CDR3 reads TGTGCCAGCACCCGGGCCGACACCGGGGAGCTGTTTTTT. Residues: CASTRADTGELFF.

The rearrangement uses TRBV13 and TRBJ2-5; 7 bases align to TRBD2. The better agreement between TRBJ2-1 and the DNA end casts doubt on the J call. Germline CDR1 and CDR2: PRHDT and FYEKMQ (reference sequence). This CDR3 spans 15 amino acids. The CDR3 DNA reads TGTGCCAGCAGCGCTCGGAGGCGGGAGTTAGAGACCCAGTTCTTC. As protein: CASSARRRELETQFF.

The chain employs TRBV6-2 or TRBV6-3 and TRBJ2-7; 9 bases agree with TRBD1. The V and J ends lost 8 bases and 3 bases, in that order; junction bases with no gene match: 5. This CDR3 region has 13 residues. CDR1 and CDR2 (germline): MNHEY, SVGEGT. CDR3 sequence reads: CASGTGPLYEQYF. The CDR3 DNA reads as TGTGCCAGCGGGACAGGGCCACTCTACGAGCAGTACTTC.

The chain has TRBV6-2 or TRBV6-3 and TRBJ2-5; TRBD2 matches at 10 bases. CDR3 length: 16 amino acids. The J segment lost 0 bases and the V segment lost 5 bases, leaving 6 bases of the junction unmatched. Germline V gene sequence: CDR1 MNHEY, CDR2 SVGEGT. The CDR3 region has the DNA TGTGCCAGCAGTATTATAGCGGGAGGATACCAAGAGACCCAGTACTTC. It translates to CASSIIAGGYQETQYF.

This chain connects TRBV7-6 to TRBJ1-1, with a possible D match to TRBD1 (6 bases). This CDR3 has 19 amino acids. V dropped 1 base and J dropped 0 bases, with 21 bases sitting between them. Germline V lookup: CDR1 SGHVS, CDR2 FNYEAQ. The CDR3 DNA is TGTGCCAGCAGCTTAGTACAGGGCCGTACTTCTTACATGAACACTGAAGCTTTCTTT. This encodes CASSLVQGRTSYMNTEAFF.

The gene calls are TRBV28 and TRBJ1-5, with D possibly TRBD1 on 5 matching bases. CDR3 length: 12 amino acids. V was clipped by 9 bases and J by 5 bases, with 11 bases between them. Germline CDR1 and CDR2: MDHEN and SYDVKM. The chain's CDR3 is CASTTEYQPQHF. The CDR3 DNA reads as TGTGCCAGTACGACAGAGTATCAGCCCCAGCATTTT.

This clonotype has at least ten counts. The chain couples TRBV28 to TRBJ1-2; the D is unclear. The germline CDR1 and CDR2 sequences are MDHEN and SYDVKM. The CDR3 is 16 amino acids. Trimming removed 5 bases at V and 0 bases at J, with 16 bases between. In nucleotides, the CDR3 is TGTGCCAGCAGTATCGTTCTGGACCGACCTAACTATGGCTACACCTTC. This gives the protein CASSIVLDRPNYGYTF.

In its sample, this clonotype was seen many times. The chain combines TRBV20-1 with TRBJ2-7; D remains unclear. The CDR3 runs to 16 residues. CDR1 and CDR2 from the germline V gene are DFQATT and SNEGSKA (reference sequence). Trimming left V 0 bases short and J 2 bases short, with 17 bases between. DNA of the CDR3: TGCAGTGCTAGAGATTCTAGGGATGGGCTAGCCTACGAGCAGTACTTC. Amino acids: CSARDSRDGLAYEQYF.

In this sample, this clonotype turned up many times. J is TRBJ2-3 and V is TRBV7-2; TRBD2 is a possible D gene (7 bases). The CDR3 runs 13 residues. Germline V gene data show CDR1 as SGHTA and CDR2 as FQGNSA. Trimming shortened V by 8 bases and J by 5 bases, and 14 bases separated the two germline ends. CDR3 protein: CASGRRGGDTQYF. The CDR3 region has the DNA TGTGCCAGCGGGAGGAGGGGGGGAGATACGCAGTATTTT.

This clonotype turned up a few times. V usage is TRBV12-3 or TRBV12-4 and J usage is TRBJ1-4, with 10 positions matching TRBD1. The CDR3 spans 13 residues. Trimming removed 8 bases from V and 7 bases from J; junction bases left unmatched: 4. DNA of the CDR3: TGTGCCAGCGCAAGGGACAGGGGTGAAAAACTGTTTTTT. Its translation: CASARDRGEKLFF.

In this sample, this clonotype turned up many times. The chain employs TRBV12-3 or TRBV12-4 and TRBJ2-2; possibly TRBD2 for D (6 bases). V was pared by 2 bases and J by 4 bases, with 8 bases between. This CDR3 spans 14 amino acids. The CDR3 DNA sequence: TGTGCCAGCAGTTTAAAGGGACTCACCGGGGAGCTGTTTTTT. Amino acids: CASSLKGLTGELFF.

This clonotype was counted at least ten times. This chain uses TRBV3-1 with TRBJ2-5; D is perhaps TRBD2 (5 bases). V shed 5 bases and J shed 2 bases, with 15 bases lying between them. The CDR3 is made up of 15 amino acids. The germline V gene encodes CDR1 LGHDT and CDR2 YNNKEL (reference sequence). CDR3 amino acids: CASSLREFWQETQYF. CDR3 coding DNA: TGTGCCAGCAGCTTACGGGAATTTTGGCAAGAGACCCAGTACTTC.

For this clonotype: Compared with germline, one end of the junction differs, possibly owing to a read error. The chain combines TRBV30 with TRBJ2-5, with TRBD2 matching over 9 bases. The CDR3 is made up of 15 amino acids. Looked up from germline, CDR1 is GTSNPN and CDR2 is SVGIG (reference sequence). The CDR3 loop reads CAWTPAGGDQETQYF. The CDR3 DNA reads TGTGCCTGGACCCCAGCGGGAGGTGACCAGGAGACCCAGTACTTC.

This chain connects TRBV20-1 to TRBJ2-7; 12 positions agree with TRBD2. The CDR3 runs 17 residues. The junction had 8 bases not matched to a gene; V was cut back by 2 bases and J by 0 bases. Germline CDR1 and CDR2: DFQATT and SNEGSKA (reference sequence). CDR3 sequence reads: CSARRTSGNVLSYEQYF. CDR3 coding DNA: TGCAGTGCTAGAAGGACTAGCGGGAATGTTCTCTCCTACGAGCAGTACTTC.

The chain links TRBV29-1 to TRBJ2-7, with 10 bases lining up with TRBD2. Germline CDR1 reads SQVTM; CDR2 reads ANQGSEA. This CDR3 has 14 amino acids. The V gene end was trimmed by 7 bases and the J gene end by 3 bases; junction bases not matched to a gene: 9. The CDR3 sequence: CSAQTLAGVYEQYF. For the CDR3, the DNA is TGCAGCGCCCAGACTCTAGCGGGAGTCTACGAGCAGTACTTC.